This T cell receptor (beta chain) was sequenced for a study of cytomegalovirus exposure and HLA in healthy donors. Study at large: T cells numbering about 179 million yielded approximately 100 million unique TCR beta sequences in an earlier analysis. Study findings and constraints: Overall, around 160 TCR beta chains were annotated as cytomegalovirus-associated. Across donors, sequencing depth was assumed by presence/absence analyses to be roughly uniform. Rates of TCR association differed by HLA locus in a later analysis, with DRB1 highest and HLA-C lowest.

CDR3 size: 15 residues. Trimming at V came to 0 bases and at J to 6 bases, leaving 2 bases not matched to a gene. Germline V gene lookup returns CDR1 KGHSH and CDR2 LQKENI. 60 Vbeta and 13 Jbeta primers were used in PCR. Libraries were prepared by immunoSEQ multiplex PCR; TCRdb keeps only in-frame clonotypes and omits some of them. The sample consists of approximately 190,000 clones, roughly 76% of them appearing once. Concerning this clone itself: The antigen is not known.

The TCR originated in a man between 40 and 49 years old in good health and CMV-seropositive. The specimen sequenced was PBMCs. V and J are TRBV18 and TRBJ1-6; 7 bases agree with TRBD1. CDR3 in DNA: TGTGCCAGCTCACCACCACAGGGGCCTAATTCACCCCTCCACTTT. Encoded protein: CASSPPQGPNSPLHF.